This T cell receptor (beta chain) stems from a study of shared clonotypes between healthy human individuals (TCRdb year 2020). In the study overall: Three men and two women, aged 18 to 49 years, made up the cohort. To estimate repertoire size and how much clonotypes are shared between individuals, the study performed deep sequencing of blood TCR repertoires from about five healthy adults. For each donor, CD4 naive and CD4 memory were each given three plates, CD8 naive was given two plates, and CD8 memory was given one plate. Libraries were prepared and TCR repertoires were sequenced by different laboratories using diverse techniques, in order to increase sequencing depth and limit assay-specific biases. Each donor's leukapheresis produced roughly between roughly 0.85 and 9.5 billion PBMCs.

Overall results and qualifications from the work: When a few donors were compared, the shared fraction of clonotypes was about 5% for naive CD4, around 3.6% for naive CD8, about 2.5% for memory CD4, and 0.4% for memory CD8. Larger estimated clonotype richness was generally found for naive subsets than for memory subsets. Based on pairwise subsampling, the degree of clonotype sharing among donors was expected to be affected by sequencing depth. Higher generation probabilities were observed for clonotypes shared by all four sorted-subset donors than for non-shared clonotypes. Incomplete sequencing was indicated by rarefaction of sorted-subset datasets, despite the large sequencing depth. Because the study included a small number of donors, the genetic and exposure-history diversity represented was limited. Sampling was restricted to blood, and TCR repertoires in tissue are likely to differ from TCR repertoires in blood.

Regarding this clone: This clone's antigen is unknown. No much larger clone is present one base from it, and per-base qualities are unavailable.

Using the deep immunoSEQ assay, multiplex PCR amplified TCR CDR3 regions from genomic DNA. Genomic DNA extracted from each cell subset was distributed evenly over all wells of several immunoSEQ 96-well plates, and each plate served as one replicate. For sorted subsets, around 200 ng genomic DNA, equal to about 30,000 T cell genomes, was loaded into each replicate PCR. Purified libraries were quantified with a Qubit 3.0 fluorometer, sized on a Bioanalyzer 2100, and re-quantified with the KAPA Library Quantification kit. Every immunoSEQ 96-well plate was sequenced on a dedicated single-read 150-cycle Illumina NextSeq 550 flow cell. In the paper's pipeline: The immunoSEQ output contained only junctional sequences without quality scores, so filtering could not match that applied to full-length reads. To assign V/J genes and CDR3, sequences were annotated against IMGT germline references using PyIR, a Python wrapper for IgBLAST v1.9. Reads with weak V/J assignments (E-value above 1e-6), missing CDR3, stop codons, out-of-frame junctions, or ambiguous translated residues were removed. V3J clonotypes were defined as sequences sharing the same inferred V gene, J gene, and CDR3 amino acid sequence. The percentage overlap between two repertoires was calculated by dividing the number of shared unique clonotypes by the size of the smaller repertoire. Repertoire richness was assessed with RTK rarefaction, the Chao1 estimator, and Recon v2.1 estimates of unobserved clonotypes. For all TCRbeta clonotypes obtained by the gDNA method from four donors, generation probabilities were computed with OLGA. TCRdb carries this immuneACCESS record with in-frame sequences only. Its versions omit some clonotypes, under half of them owing to an unresolved V gene in the studies checked, with the rest unexplained. The V and J calls and clone size are taken from that table; D and trimming were inferred from the DNA. The sample data list nearly 600,000 clones, and around 95% of these were observed just once. Of the sample, 0.085% to 0.11% falls within the top ten clones.

CD8 naive samples were CD45RO-negative cells positively selected for CCR7, giving a CD45RA+CCR7+ population that excluded TemRA cells. The donors were healthy, HIV-negative adults with no recently reported acute infections or vaccinations. Every donor was a Caucasian adult residing in Nashville, Tennessee, USA. After blood collection by leukapheresis, PBMCs were isolated using Ficoll-Histopaque density gradient centrifugation and then cryopreserved in the vapor phase of liquid nitrogen. Purity and quantity of every magnetically sorted T cell population were checked by analytical flow cytometry. From each sorted fraction, genomic DNA was isolated and quantified by UV absorbance on a Nanodrop 2000c. The CDR3 has 14 amino acids, counting the end cysteine and phenylalanine. The entry retains the CDR3 DNA only, 42 bases that are in frame from base 1. CDR1 MNHEY and CDR2 SVGAGI are derived from the germline V gene. The germline ends are 7 bases apart after V is trimmed by 5 bases and J by 0 bases.

Source material: naive CD8+ T cells sorted from blood. The cell subset or site label, read with the paper, signifies: CD45RA+CCR7+. This receptor chain uses TRBV6-5 and TRBJ2-2; D gene: possibly TRBD1, on 6 matching bases. The TCR was taken from a woman between 25 and 40 years old in good health. The CDR3 protein sequence reads: CASSGQSNTGELFF. The nucleotide sequence reads TGTGCCAGCAGTGGACAGTCGAACACCGGGGAGCTGTTTTTT.